The clone carrying this TCR beta chain was recorded a few times. Its antigen is not identified. The repertoire was sequenced with immunoSEQ multiplex PCR; TCRdb's copy has only in-frame clones and lacks some. The repertoire holds 200,000 or so clones, roughly 88% seen once, with under 15% in the top ten. This sample was included in a study of cytomegalovirus exposure and HLA in healthy donors. The germline CDR1 and CDR2 sequences are PRHDT and FYEKMQ (reference sequence). The CDR3 is 15 amino acids. V shed 2 bases, J shed 6 bases, and the junction held 9 bases outside the gene matches. Study-level results: The authors enumerated under 200 TCR beta chains as linked to cytomegalovirus.

The clonotype comes from a woman in her thirties in good health and CMV-seropositive. The sequenced sample consisted of PBMCs. This chain uses TRBV13 with TRBJ1-2; 7 nucleotides line up with TRBD1. CDR3: CASSLSGTAPDGYTF. The CDR3 bases are TGTGCCAGCAGCTTATCCGGGACAGCACCTGATGGCTACACCTTC. Full variable domain (rest looked up from reference TRBV13 and TRBJ1-2): AAGVIQSPRHLIKEKRETATLKCYPIPRHDTVYWYQQGPGQDPQFLISFYEKMQSDKGSIPDRFSAQQFSDYHSELNMSSLELGDSALYFCASSLSGTAPDGYTFGSGTRLTVV.